This T cell receptor (beta chain) was identified during a study of blood T cell repertoires in COVID-19. Background on the study: COVID-19 samples collected from the United States, Italy and Spain covered acute and convalescent phases. Nucleic acid was either cDNA or gDNA, and it came from T cells, B-cell-depleted T cells, or PBMCs.

In the authors' methods: Estimates of nucleated cell counts were drawn from the amplification of reference gene primers. This table comes from immunoSEQ multiplex PCR, and its TCRdb copy is limited to in-frame clones, with some not included. V, J and clone size are taken as reported in that table, and D and trimming were inferred from the DNA itself. The sample includes under 15,000 clones, about 88% seen only once; the top ten take about 2.6%. Germline CDR1 and CDR2: MNHEY and SMNVEV (reference sequence). This CDR3 region has 17 residues. With 3 bases clipped from V and 4 bases from J, the junction kept 12 bases outside the gene matches.

The TCR was taken from a human donor in a cohort sampled during active COVID-19. The sample taken for sequencing was peripheral blood. The chain recombines TRBV27 with TRBJ1-1, with 9 bases fitting TRBD1. The CDR3 DNA sequence: TGTGCCAGCAGTTTTAATCCGGGACAGGGAGGAGGCACTGAAGCTTTCTTT. This gives the protein CASSFNPGQGGGTEAFF.